The rows below give T cell receptor beta chains drawn from one sample of a study of blood T cell repertoires in COVID-19. Sequenced by immunoSEQ multiplex PCR; TCRdb stores in-frame clones only, minus some. This sample has about 200,000 clones, with about 83% found just once. Sequencing was performed on PBMCs or T cells enriched from blood (not recorded which). These receptors were obtained from a woman aged 25-40 years who had been exposed to COVID-19. Each CDR3 is given with its conserved first and last residue. A D gene is named only where the DNA matches it firmly. Clone size appears in some rows only: once, few, many, or a class for an expanded clone.

J: TRBJ2-1
V: TRBV7-9
size: -
D: -
DNA: TGTGCCAGCAGCTCAACCGGGACTCCGATCTACAATGAGCAGTTCTTC
CDR3: CASSSTGTPIYNEQFF

J: TRBJ1-2
V: TRBV9
size: -
D: TRBD1
DNA: TGTGCCAGCAGCGTCTCCGGGACAGGGCTCTATGGCTACACCTTC
CDR3: CASSVSGTGLYGYTF

J: TRBJ2-2
V: TRBV25-1
size: -
D: TRBD1
DNA: TGTGCCAGCAGTCAGGGGGAAACCGGGGAGCTGTTTTTT
CDR3: CASSQGETGELFF

J: TRBJ2-5
V: TRBV6-2/TRBV6-3
size: -
D: -
DNA: TGTGCCAGCAGTTACTCAGCCGAAGACAGGTCAGAGACCCAGTACTTC
CDR3: CASSYSAEDRSETQYF

J: TRBJ2-1
V: TRBV4-1
size: -
D: -
DNA: TGCGCCAGCACCCAGAAGGTGGACAGAGGGGCCTACAATGAGCAGTTCTTC
CDR3: CASTQKVDRGAYNEQFF

J: TRBJ1-5
V: TRBV27
size: -
D: TRBD1
DNA: TGTGCCAGCAGTTTGGACAGGGGTCGGCAGCCCCAGCATTTT
CDR3: CASSLDRGRQPQHF

J: TRBJ1-1
V: TRBV28
size: -
D: -
DNA: TGTGCCAGCATCGCGAGTTCAGGGAAAGCTTTCTTT
CDR3: CASIASSGKAFF

J: TRBJ1-5
V: TRBV2
size: -
D: -
DNA: TGTGCCAGCATAGGACACCCCAATCAGCCCCAGCATTTT
CDR3: CASIGHPNQPQHF

J: TRBJ2-5
V: TRBV30
size: -
D: TRBD1
DNA: TGTGCCTGGAGCAACAGGGGCGGAGAGACCCAGTACTTC
CDR3: CAWSNRGGETQYF

J: TRBJ2-1
V: TRBV27
size: once
D: TRBD1
DNA: TGTGCCAGCAGGCGACAGGGGCGGTCGTACAATGAGCAGTTCTTC
CDR3: CASRRQGRSYNEQFF

J: TRBJ1-1
V: TRBV19
size: -
D: -
DNA: TGTGCCAGTAGTGTCACACAGAACACTGAAGCTTTCTTT
CDR3: CASSVTQNTEAFF

J: TRBJ1-2
V: TRBV2
size: -
D: -
DNA: TGTGCCAGCAGTAACCAGGGTTTTAGGGGCTACACCTTC
CDR3: CASSNQGFRGYTF

J: TRBJ1-2
V: TRBV5-6
size: -
D: -
DNA: TGTGCCAGCAGCTTGGGGGGCACGGACTATGGCTACACCTTC
CDR3: CASSLGGTDYGYTF

J: TRBJ1-6
V: TRBV6-5
size: -
D: TRBD1
DNA: TGTGCCAGCAGTTATTTCGGGACAGGAGATTCACCCCTCCACTTT
CDR3: CASSYFGTGDSPLHF

J: TRBJ1-1
V: TRBV30
size: -
D: -
DNA: TGTGCCTGGAACAGTGGAAACACTGAAGCTTTCTTT
CDR3: CAWNSGNTEAFF

J: TRBJ1-1
V: TRBV14
size: -
D: -
DNA: TGTGCCAGCAGCGACGCGATCCGGGGTCCACAAGCTTTCTTT
CDR3: CASSDAIRGPQAFF

J: TRBJ1-1
V: TRBV19
size: -
D: TRBD1
DNA: TGTGCCAGTAGTATCGGGACAGTTGAAGCTTTCTTT
CDR3: CASSIGTVEAFF

J: TRBJ2-1
V: TRBV25-1
size: -
D: -
DNA: TGTGCCAGCTCTCAAGGGGGCTACAATGAGCAGTTCTTC
CDR3: CASSQGGYNEQFF

J: TRBJ1-2
V: TRBV5-1
size: -
D: TRBD1
DNA: TGCGCCAGCAGCTTGGCCACCGGGACAGGTTATGGCTACACCTTC
CDR3: CASSLATGTGYGYTF

J: TRBJ2-5
V: TRBV30
size: -
D: TRBD1
DNA: TGTGCCTGGAGTGTACGGGGACAGGGGGCGCGGGAGACCCAGTACTTC
CDR3: CAWSVRGQGARETQYF

J: TRBJ2-2
V: TRBV2
size: -
D: -
DNA: TGTGCCAGCAGTGTTCTACCCGCGAACACCGGGGAGCTGTTTTTT
CDR3: CASSVLPANTGELFF

J: TRBJ2-3
V: TRBV2
size: -
D: TRBD2
DNA: TGTGCCAGCAGACGGACTAGCGGAAGCACAGATACGCAGTATTTT
CDR3: CASRRTSGSTDTQYF

J: TRBJ2-1
V: TRBV7-2
size: -
D: TRBD2
DNA: TGTGCCAGCAGCTTATCTAGCGGCGGGGGGGCCGATGAGCAGTTCTTC
CDR3: CASSLSSGGGADEQFF

J: TRBJ1-2
V: TRBV19
size: -
D: TRBD1
DNA: TGTGCCAGTAGTCACACCGGGACAGGGGGCGCCGGGTATGGCTACACCTTC
CDR3: CASSHTGTGGAGYGYTF

J: TRBJ1-1
V: TRBV5-6
size: -
D: -
DNA: TGTGCCAGCAGCTTGAGGGGCACGAACACTGAAGCTTTCTTT
CDR3: CASSLRGTNTEAFF

J: TRBJ1-5
V: TRBV5-6
size: -
D: -
DNA: TGTGCCAGCAGCTTCAGGGCGCTTCAGCCCCAGCATTTT
CDR3: CASSFRALQPQHF

J: TRBJ2-1
V: TRBV6-1
size: -
D: -
DNA: TGTGCCAGCAGTGAAACTAACTACAATGAGCAGTTCTTC
CDR3: CASSETNYNEQFF

J: TRBJ1-2
V: TRBV5-1
size: -
D: -
DNA: TGCGCCAGCAGCAATCCCACATCGGGAGCTAACTATGGCTACACCTTC
CDR3: CASSNPTSGANYGYTF

J: TRBJ1-1
V: TRBV12-3/TRBV12-4
size: few
D: -
DNA: TGTGCCAGCAGTTTTACAGAAAACACTGAAGCTTTCTTT
CDR3: CASSFTENTEAFF

J: TRBJ2-2
V: TRBV19
size: -
D: TRBD2
DNA: TGTGCCTGTGACAGCGGGGGGCCCGGGGAGCTGTTTTTT
CDR3: CACDSGGPGELFF

J: TRBJ2-7
V: TRBV7-2
size: -
D: -
DNA: TGTGCCAGCAGTGACAGGTTTACTACTTCCTACGAGCAGTACTTC
CDR3: CASSDRFTTSYEQYF

J: TRBJ2-1
V: TRBV5-5
size: once
D: -
DNA: TGTGCCAGCAGCTTGGAGGGGGTCCCCTACAATGAGCAGTTCTTC
CDR3: CASSLEGVPYNEQFF

J: TRBJ1-4
V: TRBV10-3
size: -
D: TRBD1
DNA: TGTGCCATCAGTGAGACTGGGACAGGGGGTAATGAAAAACTGTTTTTT
CDR3: CAISETGTGGNEKLFF

J: TRBJ1-2
V: TRBV5-1
size: -
D: TRBD1
DNA: TGCGCCAGCAGCGGAGCAGGGGGAAATGGCTACACCTTC
CDR3: CASSGAGGNGYTF

J: TRBJ2-7
V: TRBV5-1
size: -
D: TRBD2
DNA: TGCGCCAGCAGCGGGACTAACTCCTACGAGCAGTACTTC
CDR3: CASSGTNSYEQYF

J: TRBJ1-1
V: TRBV5-5
size: -
D: -
DNA: TGTGCCAGCAGCTTTTCCACCGGGACACTAAACACTGAAGCTTTCTTT
CDR3: CASSFSTGTLNTEAFF

J: TRBJ2-5
V: TRBV10-2
size: -
D: TRBD2
DNA: TGCGCCAGCACCGGGACTAGCGGGGGCCCAAAGAAGACCCAGTACTTC
CDR3: CASTGTSGGPKKTQYF